This T cell receptor beta chain was sequenced during a study of blood T cell repertoires in COVID-19. The wider study: Samples representing acute and convalescent COVID-19 were sourced from the United States, Italy and Spain. The cDNA or gDNA used as material had been derived from T cells, B-cell-depleted T cells, or PBMCs.

Seattle researchers signed up patients amid active infection and tracked them longitudinally. Germline assignment: CDR1 MNHNY and CDR2 SVGAGI (reference sequence). The CDR3 loop spans 16 amino acids. The V end lost 4 bases, the J end lost 8 bases, and 23 bases lay between the germline ends. Libraries were prepared by immunoSEQ multiplex PCR; TCRdb keeps only in-frame clonotypes and omits some of them. Of 200,000 to 250,000 clones detected, over 75% appear once; the ten largest clones hold approximately 2.3%. Sequenced sample: peripheral blood. The TCR originated in a woman between 70 and 85 years old with COVID-19, enrolled during active disease. The chain couples TRBV6-6 to TRBJ1-1, with D perhaps matching TRBD1 (6 bases). In DNA form, the CDR3 reads TGTGCCAGCAGTTTTCCCTCTGGACAGCTGGTAGGGGAAGCTTTCTTT. This encodes CASSFPSGQLVGEAFF.